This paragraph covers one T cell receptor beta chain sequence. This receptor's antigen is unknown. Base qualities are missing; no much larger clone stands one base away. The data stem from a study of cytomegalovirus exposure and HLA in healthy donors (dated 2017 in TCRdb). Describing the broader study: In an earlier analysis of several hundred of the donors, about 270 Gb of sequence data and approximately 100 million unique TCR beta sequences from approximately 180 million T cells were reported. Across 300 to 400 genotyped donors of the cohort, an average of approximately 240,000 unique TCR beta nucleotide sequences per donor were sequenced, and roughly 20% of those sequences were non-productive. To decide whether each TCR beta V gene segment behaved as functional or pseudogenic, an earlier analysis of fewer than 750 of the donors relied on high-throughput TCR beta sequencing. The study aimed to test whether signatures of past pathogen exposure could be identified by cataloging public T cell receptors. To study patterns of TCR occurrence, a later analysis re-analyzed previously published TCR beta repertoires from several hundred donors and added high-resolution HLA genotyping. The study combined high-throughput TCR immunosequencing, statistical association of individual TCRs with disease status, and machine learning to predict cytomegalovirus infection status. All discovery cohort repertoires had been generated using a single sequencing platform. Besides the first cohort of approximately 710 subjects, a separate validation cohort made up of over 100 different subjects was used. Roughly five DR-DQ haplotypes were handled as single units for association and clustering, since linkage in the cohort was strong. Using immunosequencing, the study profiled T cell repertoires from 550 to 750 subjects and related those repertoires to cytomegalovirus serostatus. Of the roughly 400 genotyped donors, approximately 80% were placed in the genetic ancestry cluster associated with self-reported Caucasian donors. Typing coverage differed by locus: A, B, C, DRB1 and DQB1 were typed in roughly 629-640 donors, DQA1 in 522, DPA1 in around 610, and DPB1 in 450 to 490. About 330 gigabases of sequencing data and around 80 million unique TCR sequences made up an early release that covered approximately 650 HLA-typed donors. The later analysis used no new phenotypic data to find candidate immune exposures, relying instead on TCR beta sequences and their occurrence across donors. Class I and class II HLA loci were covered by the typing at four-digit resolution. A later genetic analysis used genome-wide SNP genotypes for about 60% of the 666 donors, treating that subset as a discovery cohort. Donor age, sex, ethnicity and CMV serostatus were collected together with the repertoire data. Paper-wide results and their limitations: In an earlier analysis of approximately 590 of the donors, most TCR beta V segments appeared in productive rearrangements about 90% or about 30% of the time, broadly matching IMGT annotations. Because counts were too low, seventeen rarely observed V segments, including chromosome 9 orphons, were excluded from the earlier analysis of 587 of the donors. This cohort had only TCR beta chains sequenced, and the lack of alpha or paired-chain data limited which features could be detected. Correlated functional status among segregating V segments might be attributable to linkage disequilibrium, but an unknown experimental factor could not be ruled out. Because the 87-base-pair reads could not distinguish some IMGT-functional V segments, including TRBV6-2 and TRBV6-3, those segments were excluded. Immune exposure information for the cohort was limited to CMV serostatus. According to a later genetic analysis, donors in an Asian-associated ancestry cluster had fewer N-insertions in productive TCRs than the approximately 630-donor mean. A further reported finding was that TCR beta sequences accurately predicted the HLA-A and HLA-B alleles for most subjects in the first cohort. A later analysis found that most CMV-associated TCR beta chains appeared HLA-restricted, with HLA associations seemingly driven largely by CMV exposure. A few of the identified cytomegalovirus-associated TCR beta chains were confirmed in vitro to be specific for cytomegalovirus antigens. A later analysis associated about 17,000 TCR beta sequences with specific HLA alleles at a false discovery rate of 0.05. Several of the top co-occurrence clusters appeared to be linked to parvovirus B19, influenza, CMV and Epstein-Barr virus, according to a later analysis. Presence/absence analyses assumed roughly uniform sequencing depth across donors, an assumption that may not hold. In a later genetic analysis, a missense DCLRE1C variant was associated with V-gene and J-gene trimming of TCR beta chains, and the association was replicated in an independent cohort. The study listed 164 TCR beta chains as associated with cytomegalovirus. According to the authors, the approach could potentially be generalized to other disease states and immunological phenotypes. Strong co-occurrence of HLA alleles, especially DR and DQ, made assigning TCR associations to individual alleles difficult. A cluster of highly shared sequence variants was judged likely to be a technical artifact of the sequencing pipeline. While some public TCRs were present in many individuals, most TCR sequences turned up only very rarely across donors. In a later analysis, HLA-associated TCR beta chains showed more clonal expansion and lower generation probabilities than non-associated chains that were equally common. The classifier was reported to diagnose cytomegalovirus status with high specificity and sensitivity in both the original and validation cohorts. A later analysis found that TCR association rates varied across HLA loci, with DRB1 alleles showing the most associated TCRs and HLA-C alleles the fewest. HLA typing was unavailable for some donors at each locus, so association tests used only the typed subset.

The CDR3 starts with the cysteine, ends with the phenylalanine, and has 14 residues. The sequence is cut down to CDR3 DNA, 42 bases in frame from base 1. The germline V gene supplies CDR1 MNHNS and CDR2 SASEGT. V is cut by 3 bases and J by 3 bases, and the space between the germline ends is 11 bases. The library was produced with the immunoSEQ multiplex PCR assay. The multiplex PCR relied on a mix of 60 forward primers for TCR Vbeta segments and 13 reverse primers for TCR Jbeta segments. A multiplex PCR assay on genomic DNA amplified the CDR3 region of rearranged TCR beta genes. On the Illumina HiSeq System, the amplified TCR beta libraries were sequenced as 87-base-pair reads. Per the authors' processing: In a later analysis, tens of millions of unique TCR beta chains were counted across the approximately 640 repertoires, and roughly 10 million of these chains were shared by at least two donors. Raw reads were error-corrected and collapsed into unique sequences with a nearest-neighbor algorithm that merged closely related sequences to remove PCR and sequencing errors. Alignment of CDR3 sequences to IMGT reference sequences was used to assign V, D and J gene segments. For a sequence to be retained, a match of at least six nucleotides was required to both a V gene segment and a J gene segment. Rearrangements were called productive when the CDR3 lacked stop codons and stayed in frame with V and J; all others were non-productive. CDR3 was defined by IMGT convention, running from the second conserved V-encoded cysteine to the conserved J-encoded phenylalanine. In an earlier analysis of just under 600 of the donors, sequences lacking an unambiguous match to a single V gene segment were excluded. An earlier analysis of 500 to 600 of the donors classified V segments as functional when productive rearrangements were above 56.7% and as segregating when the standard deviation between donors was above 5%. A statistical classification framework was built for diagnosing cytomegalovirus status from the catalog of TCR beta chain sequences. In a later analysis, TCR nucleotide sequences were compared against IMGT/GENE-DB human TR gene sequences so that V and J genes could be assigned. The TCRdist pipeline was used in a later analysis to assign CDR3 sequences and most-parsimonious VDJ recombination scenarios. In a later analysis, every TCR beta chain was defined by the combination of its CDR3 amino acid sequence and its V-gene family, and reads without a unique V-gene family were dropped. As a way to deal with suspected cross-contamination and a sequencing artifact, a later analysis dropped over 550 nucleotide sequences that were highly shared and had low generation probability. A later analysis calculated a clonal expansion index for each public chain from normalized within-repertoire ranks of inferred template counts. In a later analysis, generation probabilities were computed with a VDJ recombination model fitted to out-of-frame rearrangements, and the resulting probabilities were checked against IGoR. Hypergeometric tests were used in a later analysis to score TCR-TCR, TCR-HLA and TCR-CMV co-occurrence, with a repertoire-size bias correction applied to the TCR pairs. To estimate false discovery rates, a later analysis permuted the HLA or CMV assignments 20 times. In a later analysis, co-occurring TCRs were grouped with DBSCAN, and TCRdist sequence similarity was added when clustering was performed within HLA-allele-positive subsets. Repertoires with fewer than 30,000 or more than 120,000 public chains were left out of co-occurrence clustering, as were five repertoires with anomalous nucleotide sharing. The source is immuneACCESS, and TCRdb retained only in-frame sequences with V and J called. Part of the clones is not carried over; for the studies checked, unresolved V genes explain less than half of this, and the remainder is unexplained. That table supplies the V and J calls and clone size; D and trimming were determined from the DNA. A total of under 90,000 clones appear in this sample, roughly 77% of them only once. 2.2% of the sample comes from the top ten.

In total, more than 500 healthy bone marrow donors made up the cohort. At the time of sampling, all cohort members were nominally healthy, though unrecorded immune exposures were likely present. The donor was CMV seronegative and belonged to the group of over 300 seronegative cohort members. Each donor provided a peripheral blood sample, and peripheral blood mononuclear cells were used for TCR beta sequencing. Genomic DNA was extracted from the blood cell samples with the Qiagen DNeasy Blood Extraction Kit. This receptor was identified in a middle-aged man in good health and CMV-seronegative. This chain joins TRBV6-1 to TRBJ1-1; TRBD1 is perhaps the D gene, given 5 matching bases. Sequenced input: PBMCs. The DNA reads TGTGCCAGCAGTGAGGAAGGGGCGTACACTGAAGCTTTCTTT. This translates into CASSEEGAYTEAFF.